This TCR beta chain originates from a study of shared clonotypes between healthy human individuals. Broader study findings: The diversity represented, both genetic and in exposure history, was limited by few donors.

Sequencing was performed with immunoSEQ multiplex PCR; in TCRdb, only in-frame clones are kept and a portion is missing. The repertoire holds about 2.1 million clones, with 85% to 95% as singletons. Points on this clone: What it binds is not known.

CD45RO-negative cells were positively selected for CCR7, leaving out terminally differentiated effector memory CD45RA+ cells. CDR1 and CDR2 from the germline V gene are SEHNR and FQNEAQ (reference sequence). The junction had 5 bases not matched to a gene; V was cut back by 3 bases and J by 5 bases. This CDR3 contains 15 residues. The chain couples TRBV7-9 to TRBJ2-4, with TRBD2 matching over 9 bases. This receptor was identified in a man younger than 35 in good health. Some clones in this sample may be carry-over from other donors' samples. The sample was naive CD8+ T cells from PBMCs. CDR3 protein: CASSLAAGGENIQYF. In DNA form, the CDR3 reads TGTGCCAGCAGCTTGGCAGCGGGAGGAGAAAACATTCAGTACTTC.